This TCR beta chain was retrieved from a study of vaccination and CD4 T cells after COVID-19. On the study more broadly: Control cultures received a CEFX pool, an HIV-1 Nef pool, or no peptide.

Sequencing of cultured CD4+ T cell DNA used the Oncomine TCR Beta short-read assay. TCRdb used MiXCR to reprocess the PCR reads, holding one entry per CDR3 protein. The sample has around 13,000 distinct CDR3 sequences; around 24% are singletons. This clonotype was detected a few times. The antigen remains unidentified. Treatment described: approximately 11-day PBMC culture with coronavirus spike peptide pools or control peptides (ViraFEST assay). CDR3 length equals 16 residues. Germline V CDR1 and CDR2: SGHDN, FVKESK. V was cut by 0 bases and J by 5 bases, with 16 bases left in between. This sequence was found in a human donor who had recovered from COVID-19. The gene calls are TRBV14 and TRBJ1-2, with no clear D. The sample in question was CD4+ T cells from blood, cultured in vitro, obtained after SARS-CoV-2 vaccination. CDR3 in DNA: TGTGCCAGCAGCCAAGAAACCGCGCGGCTAGGATATGGCTACACCTTC. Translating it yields CASSQETARLGYGYTF.